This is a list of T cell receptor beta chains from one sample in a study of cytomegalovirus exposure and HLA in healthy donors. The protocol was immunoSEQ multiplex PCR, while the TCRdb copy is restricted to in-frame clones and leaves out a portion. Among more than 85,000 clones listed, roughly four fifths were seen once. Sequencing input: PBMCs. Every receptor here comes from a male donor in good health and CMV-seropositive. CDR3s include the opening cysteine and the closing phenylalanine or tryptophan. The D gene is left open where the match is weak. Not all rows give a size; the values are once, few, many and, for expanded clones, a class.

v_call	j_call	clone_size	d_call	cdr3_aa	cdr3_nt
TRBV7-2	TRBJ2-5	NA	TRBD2	CASSYSGGVQETQYF	TGTGCCAGCAGCTATAGCGGGGGGGTCCAAGAGACCCAGTACTTC
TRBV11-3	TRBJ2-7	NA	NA	CASSLAYPPEQYF	TGTGCCAGCAGCTTAGCGTATCCTCCCGAGCAGTACTTC
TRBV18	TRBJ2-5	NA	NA	CASSPEAPGEETQYF	TGTGCCAGCTCACCAGAGGCCCCCGGGGAAGAGACCCAGTACTTC
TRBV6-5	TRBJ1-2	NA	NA	CASSFSRGPYGYTF	TGTGCCAGCAGTTTCAGCAGGGGCCCCTATGGCTACACCTTC
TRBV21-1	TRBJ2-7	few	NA	CASSASQTWPGAYEQYF	TGTGCCAGCAGCGCTTCTCAGACGTGGCCGGGGGCCTACGAGCAGTACTTC
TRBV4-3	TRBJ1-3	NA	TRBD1	CASSQDVGQGSGNTIYF	TGCGCCAGCAGCCAAGATGTGGGACAGGGTAGCGGAAACACCATATATTTT
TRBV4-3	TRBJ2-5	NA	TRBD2	CASSRAGLAKETQYF	TGCGCCAGCAGCCGAGCGGGACTAGCGAAAGAGACCCAGTACTTC
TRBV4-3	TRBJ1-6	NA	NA	CASSRGGGSNNSPLHF	TGCGCCAGCAGCCGAGGGGGGGGCTCGAATAATTCACCCCTCCACTTT
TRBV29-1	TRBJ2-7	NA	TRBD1	CSVEATGGNSYEQYF	TGCAGCGTTGAAGCAACAGGGGGAAACTCCTACGAGCAGTACTTC
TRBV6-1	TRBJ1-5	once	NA	CASLTGTQPQHF	TGTGCCAGCTTGACGGGTACCCAGCCCCAGCATTTT
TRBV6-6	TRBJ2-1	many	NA	CASSYLDYNEQFF	TGTGCCAGCAGTTACTTAGACTACAATGAGCAGTTCTTC
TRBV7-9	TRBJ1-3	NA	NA	CASSPKVRVGNTIYF	TGTGCCAGCAGCCCGAAGGTACGGGTGGGAAACACCATATATTTT
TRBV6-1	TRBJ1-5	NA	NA	CASDTGPDQPQHF	TGTGCCAGCGACACAGGGCCGGATCAGCCCCAGCATTTT
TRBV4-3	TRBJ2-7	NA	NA	CASSQEKGISYEQYF	TGCGCCAGCAGCCAAGAGAAGGGGATCTCCTACGAGCAGTACTTC
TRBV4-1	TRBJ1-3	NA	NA	CASSQEGEDYLSGNTIYF	TGCGCCAGCAGCCAAGAGGGGGAGGATTATCTCTCTGGAAACACCATATATTTT
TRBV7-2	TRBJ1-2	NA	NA	CASSTRQVANYGYTF	TGTGCCAGCAGCACCAGACAGGTTGCGAACTATGGCTACACCTTC
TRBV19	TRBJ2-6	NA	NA	CASSRGHISGANVLTF	TGTGCCAGTAGTCGGGGACATATCTCTGGGGCCAACGTCCTGACTTTC
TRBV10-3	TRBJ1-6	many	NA	CAISEDSRYSPLHF	TGTGCCATCAGTGAAGACAGTCGTTATTCACCCCTCCACTTT
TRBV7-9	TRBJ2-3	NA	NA	CASSSNWDTQYF	TGTGCCAGCAGCTCTAACTGGGATACGCAGTATTTT
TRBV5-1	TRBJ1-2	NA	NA	CASSIGLRGTPGDGYTF	TGCGCCAGCAGCATAGGCCTCCGGGGTACCCCCGGGGATGGCTACACCTTC
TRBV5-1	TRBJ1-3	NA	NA	CASSLRSSGNTIYF	TGCGCCAGCAGCTTGCGGAGCTCTGGAAACACCATATATTTT
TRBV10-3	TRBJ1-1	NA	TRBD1	CAITTGTGRPEAFF	TGTGCCATCACTACCGGGACAGGAAGACCTGAAGCTTTCTTT
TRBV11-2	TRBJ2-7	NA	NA	CASSLGQISSYEQYF	TGTGCCAGCAGCTTAGGACAGATTAGCTCCTACGAGCAGTACTTC
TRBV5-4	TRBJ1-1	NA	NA	CASRATQNTEAFF	TGTGCCAGCAGAGCAACCCAGAACACTGAAGCTTTCTTT
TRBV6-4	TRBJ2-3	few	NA	CASSDTSASTDTQYF	TGTGCCAGCAGTGACACTAGTGCTAGCACAGATACGCAGTATTTT
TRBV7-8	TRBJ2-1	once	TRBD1	CASSLDRTGTDEQFF	TGTGCCAGCAGCTTAGACAGGACAGGGACCGATGAGCAGTTCTTC
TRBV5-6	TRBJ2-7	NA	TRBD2	CASSLVLAGGREQYF	TGTGCCAGCAGCTTGGTTCTAGCGGGGGGGCGCGAGCAGTACTTC
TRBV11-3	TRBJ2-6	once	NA	CASSLWGQGDVLTF	TGTGCCAGCAGCTTATGGGGGCAGGGTGACGTCCTGACTTTC
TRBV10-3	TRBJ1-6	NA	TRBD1	CATQLVGTGGASSPLHF	TGTGCCACCCAACTGGTAGGGACAGGGGGCGCAAGTTCACCCCTCCACTTT
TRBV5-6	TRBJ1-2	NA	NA	CASSRYPPRGYTF	TGTGCCAGCAGCCGATATCCTCCTAGGGGCTACACCTTC
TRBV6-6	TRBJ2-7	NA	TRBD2	CASRELAGPYEQYF	TGTGCCAGCAGGGAGCTAGCGGGTCCTTACGAGCAGTACTTC
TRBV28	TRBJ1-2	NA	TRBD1	CASRLQGRDGYTF	TGTGCCAGCAGACTACAGGGGAGAGATGGCTACACCTTC
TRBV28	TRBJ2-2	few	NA	CASRIQGTNTGELFF	TGTGCCAGCAGGATACAGGGAACGAACACCGGGGAGCTGTTTTTT
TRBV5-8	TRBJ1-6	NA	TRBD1	CASSYPGGGDSPLHF	TGTGCCAGCAGCTATCCAGGGGGCGGTGATTCACCCCTCCACTTT
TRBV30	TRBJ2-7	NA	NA	CAWSVHRRDYEQYF	TGTGCCTGGAGTGTACATCGCCGGGATTACGAGCAGTACTTC
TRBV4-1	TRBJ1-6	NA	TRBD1	CASSRGQGSDSPLHF	TGCGCCAGCAGCCGCGGACAGGGATCGGATTCACCCCTCCACTTT
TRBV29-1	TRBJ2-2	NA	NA	CSVRAGATGELFF	TGCAGCGTAAGGGCAGGGGCTACCGGGGAGCTGTTTTTT
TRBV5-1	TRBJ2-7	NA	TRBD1	CASSLVQGAGEQYF	TGCGCCAGCAGCTTGGTTCAGGGGGCGGGAGAGCAGTACTTC
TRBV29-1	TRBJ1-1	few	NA	CSFLRATEAFF	TGCAGCTTTCTTCGAGCAACTGAAGCTTTCTTT
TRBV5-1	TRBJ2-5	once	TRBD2	CASSHMATSGGPRYQETQYF	TGCGCCAGCAGCCACATGGCGACTAGCGGGGGGCCTAGGTACCAAGAGACCCAGTACTTC
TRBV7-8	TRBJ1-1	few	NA	CASSVSGGRNFF	TGTGCCAGCAGCGTAAGCGGGGGCCGTAACTTCTTT
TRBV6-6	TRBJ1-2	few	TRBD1	CASSPYGTGGDYGYTF	TGTGCCAGCAGTCCCTACGGGACAGGGGGCGACTATGGCTACACCTTC
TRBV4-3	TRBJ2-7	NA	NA	CASSQDLAGEAYEQYF	TGCGCCAGCAGCCAAGACCTGGCAGGGGAAGCCTACGAGCAGTACTTC
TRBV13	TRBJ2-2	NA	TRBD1	CASSLGYRGNTGELFF	TGTGCCAGCAGCTTAGGTTACAGGGGTAACACCGGGGAGCTGTTTTTT
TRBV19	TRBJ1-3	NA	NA	CASKITWGDGNTIYF	TGTGCCAGTAAAATCACTTGGGGGGATGGAAACACCATATATTTT
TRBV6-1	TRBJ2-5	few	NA	CASSEIFGETQYF	TGTGCCAGCAGTGAAATTTTCGGGGAGACCCAGTACTTC
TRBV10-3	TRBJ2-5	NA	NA	CAISEQQETQYF	TGTGCCATCAGTGAACAGCAAGAGACCCAGTACTTC
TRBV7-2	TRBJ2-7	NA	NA	CASSSYGEQYF	TGTGCCAGCAGCTCCTACGGCGAGCAGTACTTC